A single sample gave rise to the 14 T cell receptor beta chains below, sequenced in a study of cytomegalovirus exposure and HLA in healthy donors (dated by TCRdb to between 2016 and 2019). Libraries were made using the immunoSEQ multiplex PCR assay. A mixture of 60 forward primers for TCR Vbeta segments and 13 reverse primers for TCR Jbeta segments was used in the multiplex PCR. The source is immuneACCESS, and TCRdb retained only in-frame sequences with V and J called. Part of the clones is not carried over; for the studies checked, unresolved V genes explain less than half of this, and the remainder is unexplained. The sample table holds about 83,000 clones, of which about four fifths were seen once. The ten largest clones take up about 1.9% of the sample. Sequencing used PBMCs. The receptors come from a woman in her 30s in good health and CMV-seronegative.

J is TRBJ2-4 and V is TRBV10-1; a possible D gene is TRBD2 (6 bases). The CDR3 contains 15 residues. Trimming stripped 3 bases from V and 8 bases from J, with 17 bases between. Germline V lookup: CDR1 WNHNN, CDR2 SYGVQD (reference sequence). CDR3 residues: CASSEHWGWGDIQYF. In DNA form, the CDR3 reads TGCGCCAGCAGTGAACATTGGGGGTGGGGGGACATTCAGTACTTC.

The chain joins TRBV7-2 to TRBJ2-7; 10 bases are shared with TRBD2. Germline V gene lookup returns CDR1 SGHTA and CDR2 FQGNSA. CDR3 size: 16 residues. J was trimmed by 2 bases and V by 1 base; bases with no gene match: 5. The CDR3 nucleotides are TGTGCCAGCAGCTTAGTCGGTACTAGCGGGACCTACGAGCAGTACTTC. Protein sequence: CASSLVGTSGTYEQYF. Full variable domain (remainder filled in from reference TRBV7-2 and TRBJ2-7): GAGVSQSPSNKVTEKGKDVELRCDPISGHTALYWYRQSLGQGLEFLIYFQGNSAPDKSGLPSDRFSAERTGGSVSTLTIQRTQQEDSAVYLCASSLVGTSGTYEQYFGPGTRLTVT.

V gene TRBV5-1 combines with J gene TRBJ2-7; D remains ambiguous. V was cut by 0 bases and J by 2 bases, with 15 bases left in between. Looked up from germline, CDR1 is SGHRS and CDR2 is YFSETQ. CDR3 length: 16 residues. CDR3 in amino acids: CASSLDPLQSTYEQYF. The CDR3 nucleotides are TGCGCCAGCAGCTTGGACCCCCTACAGAGTACCTACGAGCAGTACTTC.

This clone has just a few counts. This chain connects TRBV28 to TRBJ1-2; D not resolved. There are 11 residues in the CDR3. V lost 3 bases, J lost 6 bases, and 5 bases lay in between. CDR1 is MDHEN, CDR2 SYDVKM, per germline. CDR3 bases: TGTGCCAGCAGTTTTATCCATGGCTACACCTTC. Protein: CASSFIHGYTF.

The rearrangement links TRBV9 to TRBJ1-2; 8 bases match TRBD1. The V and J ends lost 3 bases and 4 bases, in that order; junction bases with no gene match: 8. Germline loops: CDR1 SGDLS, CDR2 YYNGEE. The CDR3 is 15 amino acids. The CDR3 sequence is CASSATTGVRYGYTF. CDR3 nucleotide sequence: TGTGCCAGCAGCGCAACGACAGGGGTTCGCTATGGCTACACCTTC.

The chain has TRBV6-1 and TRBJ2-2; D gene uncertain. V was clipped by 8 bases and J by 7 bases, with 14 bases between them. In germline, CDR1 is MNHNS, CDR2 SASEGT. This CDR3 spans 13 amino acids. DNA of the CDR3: TGTGCCAGCGTAGTGCGAGCAGGCGGGGAGCTGTTTTTT. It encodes CASVVRAGGELFF.

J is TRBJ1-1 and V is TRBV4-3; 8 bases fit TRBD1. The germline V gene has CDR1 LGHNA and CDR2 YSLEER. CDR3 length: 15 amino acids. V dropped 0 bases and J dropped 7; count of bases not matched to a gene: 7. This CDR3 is CASSQDSAGGIEAFF. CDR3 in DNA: TGCGCCAGCAGCCAAGATTCGGCAGGGGGCATTGAAGCTTTCTTT.

The CDR3: CASSYSGTGGETQYF. The CDR3 nucleotides are TGTGCCAGCAGTTACTCCGGGACAGGTGGGGAGACCCAGTACTTC. The gene calls are TRBV6-5 and TRBJ2-5; 8 bases fit TRBD1. Germline V gene data show CDR1 as MNHEY and CDR2 as SVGAGI. There are 15 residues in the CDR3. The trim removed 0 bases at V and 5 bases at J, leaving 5 bases unmatched.

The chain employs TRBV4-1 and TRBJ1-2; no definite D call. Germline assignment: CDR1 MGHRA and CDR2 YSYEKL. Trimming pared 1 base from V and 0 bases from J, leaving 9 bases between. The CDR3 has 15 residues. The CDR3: CASSQGGGPNYGYTF. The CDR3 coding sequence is TGCGCCAGCAGCCAAGGGGGAGGTCCTAACTATGGCTACACCTTC.

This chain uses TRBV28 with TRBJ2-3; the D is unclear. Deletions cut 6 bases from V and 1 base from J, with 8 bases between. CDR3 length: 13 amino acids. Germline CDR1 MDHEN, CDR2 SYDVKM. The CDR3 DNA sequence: TGTGCCAGCAGCAACCAGGGCACAGATACGCAGTATTTT. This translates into CASSNQGTDTQYF.

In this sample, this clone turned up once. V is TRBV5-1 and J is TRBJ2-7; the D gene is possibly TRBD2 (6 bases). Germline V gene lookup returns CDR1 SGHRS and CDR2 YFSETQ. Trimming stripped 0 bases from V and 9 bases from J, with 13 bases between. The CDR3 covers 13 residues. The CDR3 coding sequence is TGCGCCAGCAGCTTGGAACTTCCCGGGAGGCAGTACTTC. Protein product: CASSLELPGRQYF.

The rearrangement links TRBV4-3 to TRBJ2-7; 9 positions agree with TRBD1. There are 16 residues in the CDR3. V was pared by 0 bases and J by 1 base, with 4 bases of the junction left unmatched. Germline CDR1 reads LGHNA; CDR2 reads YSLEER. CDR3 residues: CASSQDLGTGSYEQYF. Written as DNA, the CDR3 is TGCGCCAGCAGCCAAGATCTGGGGACAGGGTCCTACGAGCAGTACTTC.

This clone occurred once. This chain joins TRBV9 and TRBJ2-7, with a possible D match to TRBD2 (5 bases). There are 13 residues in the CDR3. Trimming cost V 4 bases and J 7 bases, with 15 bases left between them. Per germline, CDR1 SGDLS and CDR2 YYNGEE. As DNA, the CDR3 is TGTGCCAGCAGCTCTTCCCCCCGGGATGAGCAGTACTTC. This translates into CASSSSPRDEQYF.

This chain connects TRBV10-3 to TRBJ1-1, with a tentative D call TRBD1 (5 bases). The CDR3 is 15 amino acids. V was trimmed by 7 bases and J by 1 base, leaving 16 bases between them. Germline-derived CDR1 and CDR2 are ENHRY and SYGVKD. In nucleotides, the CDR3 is TGTGCCATCACTAGTCAGGGAAGGGGGAACACTGAAGCTTTCTTT. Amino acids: CAITSQGRGNTEAFF.